One sample yielded the 18 T cell receptor beta chains listed below, sequenced in a study of T cell repertoires in cytomegalovirus infection (dated by TCRdb to between 2018 and 2021). TCRdb names Illumina HiSeq 1500 as the instrument used. The raw public reads went through TCRdb reprocessing: fastp at Q25, MiXCR clone calling, in-frame beta chains kept. Records with the same CDR3 protein are collapsed into one entry carrying the most frequent genes and DNA. The sample table records some 300,000 distinct CDR3 sequences; about 9.1% of these occur just once. Of the sample, less than 3% falls within the top ten clones. Sequences were obtained from PBMCs. Receptor source: a human donor in good health (CMV status not recorded). Some clones in this sample may be carry-over from other donors' samples.

This clonotype was detected many times. V and J are TRBV5-4 and TRBJ2-2; TRBD2 might be the D (7 bases). Germline V gene lookup returns CDR1 SGHNT and CDR2 YYREEE (reference sequence). The CDR3 covers 15 residues. V was pared by 4 bases and J by 3 bases, with 13 bases between. CDR3 sequence (DNA): TGTGCCAGCAGCCCTCGCGGGGGCTACACCGGGGAGCTGTTTTTT. Amino acids: CASSPRGGYTGELFF. The complete variable domain, with remaining parts taken from reference TRBV5-4 and TRBJ2-2, reads ETGVTQSPTHLIKTRGQQVTLRCSSQSGHNTVSWYQQALGQGPQFIFQYYREEENGRGNFPPRFSGLQFPNYSSELNVNALELDDSALYLCASSPRGGYTGELFFGEGSRLTVL.

This clonotype was detected a few times. The J gene is TRBJ1-6, the V gene TRBV20-1, with 9 bases identical to TRBD1. After removal of 6 bases from V and 10 bases from J, the junction contained 10 bases not matched to a gene. CDR3 size: 14 residues. Germline loops: CDR1 DFQATT, CDR2 SNEGSKA (reference sequence). CDR3 nucleotides: TGCAGTGCCCTCCCGGGACAGGGTAGCTCACCCCTCCACTTT. It is translated as CSALPGQGSSPLHF.

This clonotype was recorded at least ten times. This rearrangement joins TRBV7-9 to TRBJ2-1; D not certain. CDR1 and CDR2 (germline): SEHNR, FQNEAQ (reference sequence). The ends were cut back, 5 bases at V and 7 bases at J, with 18 bases in the middle. The CDR3 is made up of 15 amino acids. The CDR3 here is CASSKIQPQLNEQFF. CDR3 coding DNA: TGTGCCAGCAGCAAAATACAGCCCCAGTTGAATGAGCAGTTCTTC.

This clonotype turned up a few times. The V gene is TRBV18, the J gene TRBJ1-4, with TRBD1 matching 8 bases. The CDR3 runs to 18 residues. V was pared by 3 bases and J by 0 bases, with 9 bases of the junction left unmatched. CDR1 is KGHSH and CDR2 is LQKENI in the germline V gene. CDR3 DNA: TGTGCCAGCTCACCTCTCTCCGCGACAGGGGCAACTAATGAAAAACTGTTTTTT. Translating it yields CASSPLSATGATNEKLFF.

This clonotype was detected ten times or more. The V and J genes are TRBV2 and TRBJ2-2; the match to TRBD2 covers 11 bases. This CDR3 is 16 amino acids long. The germline V gene has CDR1 SNHLY and CDR2 FYNNEI. V lost 0 bases, J lost 5 bases, and 2 bases stayed unmatched. In DNA, the CDR3 is TGTGCCAGCAGTGAAGCTCGACTAGCGGGGACCGGGGAGCTGTTTTTT. Protein sequence: CASSEARLAGTGELFF.

The chain recombines TRBV29-1 with TRBJ2-1, with D hard to call. This CDR3 has 16 amino acids. V was pared by 1 base and J by 5 bases, with 18 bases between. Germline CDR1 SQVTM, CDR2 ANQGSEA. The DNA for the CDR3 is TGCAGCGTTGAAGGCCCGATGATGGGGAACCACAATGAGCAGTTCTTC. Translating gives CSVEGPMMGNHNEQFF.

This clonotype appeared a few times. The chain couples TRBV20-1 to TRBJ2-7, with a possible D match to TRBD2 (6 bases). The CDR3 covers 14 residues. Germline assignment: CDR1 DFQATT and CDR2 SNEGSKA (reference sequence). Trimming removed 5 bases at V and 0 bases at J, with 14 bases between. Written as DNA, the CDR3 is TGCAGTGCTGCAGTTTGGGGAGGCTCCTACGAGCAGTACGTC. It specifies CSAAVWGGSYEQYV.

Many counts were recorded for this clonotype. V is TRBV28 and J is TRBJ2-6, with D possibly TRBD2 on 6 matching bases. Germline CDR1 reads MDHEN; CDR2 reads SYDVKM. V lost 8 bases to trimming and J lost 0 bases, with 14 bases between them. The CDR3 consists of 16 residues. CDR3 loop: CASAIAGSSGANVLTF. The CDR3 DNA sequence: TGTGCCAGCGCCATCGCGGGGTCCTCTGGGGCCAACGTCCTGACTTTC.

The chain carries TRBV20-1 and TRBJ2-3, with TRBD2 identical over 7 bases. Losses at the gene ends were 0 bases for V and 2 bases for J; bases not matched to a gene: 5. Germline CDR1 reads DFQATT; CDR2 reads SNEGSKA (reference sequence). This CDR3 is 15 amino acids long. The CDR3 sequence: CSAREWRGNTDTQYF. CDR3 bases: TGCAGTGCTAGAGAATGGCGGGGGAACACAGATACGCAGTATTTT.

This clonotype appeared many times. The chain carries TRBV7-8 and TRBJ1-5, with D uncertain. Trimming stripped 4 bases from V and 3 bases from J, with 16 bases between. CDR3 length: 16 residues. CDR1 and CDR2 from the germline V gene are SGHVS and FQNEAQ. CDR3 nucleotides: TGTGCCAGCAGCTCCCCGTTGGGAGGCTACAATCAGCCCCAGCATTTT. Its protein is CASSSPLGGYNQPQHF.

This clonotype showed up many times. This rearrangement joins TRBV11-3 to TRBJ2-2; D ambiguous. The CDR3 runs to 14 residues. Germline V gene data show CDR1 as SGHNT and CDR2 as YENEEA. V was shortened by 8 bases and J by 6 bases, with 16 bases between the two germline ends. The DNA of the CDR3 is TGTGCCAGCGGGCGACTTGGAAACGCCGGGGAGCTGTTTTTT. Its translation: CASGRLGNAGELFF. The whole variable domain, remainder taken from reference TRBV11-3 and TRBJ2-2, is EAGVVQSPRYKIIEKKQPVAFWCNPISGHNTLYWYLQNLGQGPELLIRYENEEAVDDSQLPKDRFSAERLKGVDSTLKIQPAELGDSAVYLCASGRLGNAGELFFGEGSRLTVL.

The chain recombines TRBV18 with TRBJ2-1; D may be TRBD1 or TRBD2 (5 bases each). CDR1 and CDR2 from the germline V gene are KGHSH and LQKENI. V dropped 3 bases and J dropped 9 bases, with 9 bases sitting between them. CDR3 length: 12 residues. The CDR3 coding sequence is TGTGCCAGCTCACCGGCCGGGGCTGAGCAGTTCTTC. Its protein is CASSPAGAEQFF.

In DNA form, the CDR3 reads TGCAGTGCTCCCCAGGGATTCAATCAGCCCCAGCATTTT. Protein sequence: CSAPQGFNQPQHF. This chain links TRBV20-1 with TRBJ1-5, with D possibly being TRBD1 (5 bases). The CDR3 has 13 amino acids. The ends were cut back, 5 bases at V and 3 bases at J, with 11 bases in the middle. Germline V CDR1 and CDR2: DFQATT, SNEGSKA (reference sequence).

V gene TRBV4-2 combines with J gene TRBJ2-1; 8 bases fit TRBD1. Germline lookup yields CDR1 LGHNA and CDR2 YNFKEQ. This CDR3 is 14 amino acids long. With V trimmed by 4 bases and J by 8 bases, 7 bases remained unmatched. CDR3 in amino acids: CASSPWTGNHEQFF. In DNA form, the CDR3 reads TGTGCCAGCAGCCCCTGGACAGGGAACCATGAGCAGTTCTTC.

This clonotype was recorded at least ten times. The gene calls are TRBV20-1 and TRBJ2-3; D is uncertain. This CDR3 spans 13 amino acids. Looked up from germline, CDR1 is DFQATT and CDR2 is SNEGSKA (reference sequence). The V end lost 7 bases, the J end lost 0 bases, and 11 bases lay between the germline ends. The CDR3 loop is CSVLVRSTDTQYF. The CDR3 DNA follows: TGCAGTGTTCTCGTCCGGAGCACAGATACGCAGTATTTT.

The table lists this clonotype with many counts. The chain combines TRBV7-2 with TRBJ2-2; D perhaps matches TRBD1 (6 bases). This CDR3 is 15 amino acids long. Deletions cut 5 bases from V and 3 bases from J, with 13 bases between. CDR1 is SGHTA and CDR2 is FQGNSA in the germline V gene. The CDR3 loop reads CASSIDRTHTGELFF. The DNA for the CDR3 is TGTGCCAGCAGCATAGACAGGACCCACACCGGGGAGCTGTTTTTT.

This clonotype was seen many times. V usage is TRBV19 and J usage is TRBJ1-1; 8 positions match TRBD1. CDR1 is LNHDA, CDR2 SQIVND, per germline (reference sequence). This CDR3 is 14 amino acids long. V lost 7 bases to trimming and J lost 5 bases; unmatched junction nucleotides: 9. CDR3 amino acids: CASITGGAGTEAFF. In nucleotides, the CDR3 is TGTGCCAGTATCACAGGGGGGGCAGGGACTGAAGCTTTCTTT.

This chain links TRBV19 with TRBJ2-3; 11 bases are a match to TRBD2. Losses at the gene ends were 4 bases for V and 2 bases for J; bases not matched to a gene: 8. CDR3 length: 17 amino acids. Germline CDR1 reads LNHDA; CDR2 reads SQIVND (reference sequence). The CDR3: CASSTPLAGVYTDTQYF. The CDR3 bases are TGTGCCAGTAGTACCCCACTAGCGGGGGTATACACAGATACGCAGTATTTT. The whole variable domain, remainder taken from reference TRBV19 and TRBJ2-3, is DGGITQSPKYLFRKEGQNVTLSCEQNLNHDAMYWYRQDPGQGLRLIYYSQIVNDFQKGDIAEGYSVSREKKESFPLTVTSAQKNPTAFYLCASSTPLAGVYTDTQYFGPGTRLTVL.